Below, 14 T cell receptor beta chains from the same sample are listed, as sequenced in a study of T cell responses to AZD1222 COVID-19 vaccine. TCRdb's copy holds only in-frame clones and misses some; the assay was immunoSEQ multiplex PCR. The sample comprises about 150,000 clones, 70% to 90% of which are singletons, and around 3.4% rests with the top ten. The material sequenced was peripheral blood, taken on day 0 of MenACWY control vaccination. These receptors all stem from an adult in good health.

The table lists this clone with a count of one. The junction and the germline gene differ at one end; a read error may be behind it. This chain links TRBV7-7 with TRBJ2-7; D possibly corresponds to TRBD1 (6 bases). This CDR3 has 14 amino acids. The germline V gene has CDR1 SSHAT and CDR2 FNYEAQ (reference sequence). DNA of the CDR3: TGTGCTAGCAGCTTAGAGGACAGACCCTACGAGCAGTACTTC. This gives the protein CASSLEDRPYEQYF.

The J gene is TRBJ1-6, the V gene TRBV12-5; 11 bases map to TRBD1. The CDR3 is 15 residues long. J was trimmed by 10 bases and V by 1 base; bases with no gene match: 3. Germline V gives CDR1 LGHNT, CDR2 FRNRAP. The CDR3 DNA follows: TGTGCTAGTGGTTTGGGGACAGGGGGCAACTCACCCCTCCACTTT. Residues: CASGLGTGGNSPLHF. Together with reference TRBV12-5 and TRBJ1-6, the CDR3 gives the full variable domain: DARVTQTPRHKVTEMGQEVTMRCQPILGHNTVFWYRQTMMQGLELLAYFRNRAPLDDSGMPKDRFSAEMPDATLATLKIQPSEPRDSAVYFCASGLGTGGNSPLHFGNGTRLTVT.

J is TRBJ2-5 and V is TRBV5-4; tentatively, D is TRBD2 (5 bases). Germline CDR1 and CDR2: SGHNT and YYREEE (reference sequence). Trimming took 0 bases from V and 5 from J, leaving 14 bases between them. The CDR3 is 15 amino acids. This CDR3 is CASSLARGGLETQYF. Written as DNA, the CDR3 is TGTGCCAGCAGCTTGGCCCGGGGTGGATTGGAGACCCAGTACTTC.

The J gene is TRBJ2-7, the V gene TRBV3-1 (or the pseudogene TRBV3-2); D remains unclear. Germline loops: CDR1 LGHDT, CDR2 YNNKEL (reference sequence). The CDR3 totals 11 residues. The V end was cut by 6 bases, the J end by 6 bases, with 9 bases between. In DNA form, the CDR3 reads TGTGCCAGCAGGTCCGTCGGCGAGCAGTACTTC. Its protein product is CASRSVGEQYF.

This clone was seen a single time. Other DNA sequences from this sample encode an identical CDR3 as well. The V call is TRBV24-1, the J call TRBJ1-2; 7 bases are a match to TRBD1. The CDR3 contains 14 residues. Trimming took 4 bases from V and 5 from J; bases not matched to a gene: 6. Germline V gives CDR1 KGHDR, CDR2 SFDVKD. CDR3 residues: CATSEPGTAYGYTF. CDR3 nucleotide sequence: TGTGCCACCAGTGAACCCGGGACAGCGTATGGCTACACCTTC.

V gene TRBV5-1 combines with J gene TRBJ2-5; 8 bases agree with TRBD1. This CDR3 has 15 amino acids. J was trimmed by 1 base and V by 5 bases; bases with no gene match: 7. Looked up from germline, CDR1 is SGHRS and CDR2 is YFSETQ. Here the CDR3 reads CASSSIGTGQETQYF. DNA of the CDR3: TGCGCCAGCAGTTCGATCGGGACAGGCCAAGAGACCCAGTACTTC.

The rearrangement joins TRBV18 to TRBJ1-4, with 7 bases fitting TRBD1. The CDR3 length is 15 residues. Germline V gene lookup returns CDR1 KGHSH and CDR2 LQKENI. Trimming at V came to 4 bases and at J to 8 bases, leaving 10 bases not matched to a gene. The CDR3 region has the DNA TGTGCCAGCTCACGCGCGACAGGGTTTTTCGAAAAACTGTTTTTT. It is translated as CASSRATGFFEKLFF.

The rearrangement uses TRBV30 and TRBJ1-6; D may be TRBD1 (5 bases). Trimming took 2 bases from V and 7 from J, leaving 12 bases between them. Germline-derived CDR1 and CDR2 are GTSNPN and SVGIG (reference sequence). This CDR3 spans 14 amino acids. CDR3 bases: TGTGCCTGGAGTTCCGGGACGGCCAATTCACCCCTCCACTTT. Residues: CAWSSGTANSPLHF.

This chain links TRBV6-1 with TRBJ2-4; 10 nucleotides line up with TRBD1. The CDR3 spans 18 residues. Germline values: CDR1 MNHNS, CDR2 SASEGT. The junction had 8 bases not matched to a gene; V was cut back by 3 bases and J by 0 bases. This CDR3 reads CASSEWDRGLIAKNIQYF. In DNA form, the CDR3 reads TGTGCCAGCAGTGAGTGGGACAGGGGACTTATAGCCAAAAACATTCAGTACTTC.

CDR3 in amino acids: CASSLAGGGTGTEQYF. The DNA of the CDR3 is TGCGCCAGCAGCTTGGCTGGAGGGGGGACAGGTACCGAGCAGTACTTC. The genes are TRBV5-1 and TRBJ2-7; 8 bases line up with TRBD1. The CDR3 is 16 residues long. Germline values: CDR1 SGHRS, CDR2 YFSETQ. Unmatched junction bases numbered 11, after V lost 0 bases and J lost 6 bases. The whole variable domain, filled in from reference TRBV5-1 and TRBJ2-7, reads KAGVTQTPRYLIKTRGQQVTLSCSPISGHRSVSWYQQTPGQGLQFLFEYFSETQRNKGNFPGRFSGRQFSNSRSEMNVSTLELGDSALYLCASSLAGGGTGTEQYFGPGTRLTVT.

The J gene is TRBJ2-1, the V gene TRBV6-6; D unresolved. Germline V gene lookup returns CDR1 MNHNY and CDR2 SVGAGI (reference sequence). The V and J ends lost 5 bases and 7 bases respectively, with 9 bases between them. This CDR3 comprises 12 residues. CDR3: CASSTVVNEQFF. CDR3 bases: TGTGCCAGCAGTACGGTGGTAAATGAGCAGTTCTTC.

This chain links TRBV9 with TRBJ1-3; D is uncertain. CDR3 length: 15 residues. Trimming removed 4 bases at V and 0 bases at J, with 11 bases between. Germline V CDR1 and CDR2: SGDLS, YYNGEE. This chain's CDR3 is CASSPMADSGNTIYF. The CDR3, as DNA: TGTGCCAGCAGCCCAATGGCCGACTCTGGAAACACCATATATTTT.

The chain couples TRBV19 to TRBJ2-2; no firm D call. Germline values: CDR1 LNHDA, CDR2 SQIVND (reference sequence). The CDR3 totals 14 residues. Trimming removed 3 bases from V and 1 base from J, with 6 bases in between. The CDR3 protein is CASSILQNTGELFF. CDR3 coding DNA: TGTGCCAGTAGTATTCTCCAGAACACCGGGGAGCTGTTTTTT.

V usage is TRBV23-1 and J usage is TRBJ1-5; 11 bases fit TRBD1. TRBV23-1 qualifies as an ORF whose function is uncertain. The CDR3 spans 18 residues. After removal of 5 bases from V and 0 bases from J, the junction contained 9 bases not matched to a gene. CDR3 region: CASSYRTGGIYSNQPQHF. The CDR3, as DNA: TGCGCCAGCAGTTACCGGACAGGGGGCATTTATAGCAATCAGCCCCAGCATTTT.